A single count supports the clone carrying this T cell receptor beta chain. Its antigen is unidentified. This record comes from a study of cytomegalovirus exposure and HLA in healthy donors. The PCR used 60 Vbeta and 13 Jbeta primers. The protocol was immunoSEQ multiplex PCR, while the TCRdb copy is restricted to in-frame clones and leaves out a portion. The sample carries about 190,000 clones, approximately 84% recorded once. Findings and caveats of the study: Earlier findings revealed that most TCR beta V segments proved productive either about 87% or about 30% of the time. Most TCR sequences were uncommon, yet certain public TCRs appeared in many donors. More clonal expansion characterized HLA-associated TCR beta chains than equally common others in a later analysis. Association of a missense DCLRE1C variant with TCR beta V- and J-gene trimming was reported in a later analysis.

What was sequenced was PBMCs. The clonotype originates from a boy between 10 and 17 years old in good health and CMV-seronegative.

CDR3 nucleotides: TGTGCCAGCAGCGCCAGACTAGCCCCCTCCAATGAGCAGTTCTTC. Translation: CASSARLAPSNEQFF. This rearrangement joins TRBV13 to TRBJ2-1; 7 bases line up with TRBD2. CDR1 and CDR2 from the germline V gene are PRHDT and FYEKMQ (reference sequence). Losses at the gene ends were 5 bases for V and 6 bases for J; bases not matched to a gene: 10. The CDR3 totals 15 residues.